The following is a T cell receptor (beta chain) sequence with its context. Its antigen is as yet unknown. The record originates from a study of beta chain features in type 1 diabetes. Study details: Age and gender were similar between patients and healthy donors, as were cell yields. Study-level findings and limits: For type 1 diabetes patients, VDJ junctions showed fewer insertions and more deletions. The naive, central memory and Treg TCRB repertoires looked more alike in patients than they did in healthy donors.

The germline gives CDR1 LNHDA, CDR2 SQIVND (reference sequence). Germline trimming cut 2 bases from V and 6 bases from J; bases unmatched to any gene: 12. The CDR3 is 16 residues long. Since all of the isolated RNA was reverse transcribed, expressed TCRB transcripts were what got sequenced. Here immunoSEQ multiplex PCR was the method, and the copy in TCRdb shows in-frame clones only, minus some. In the table there are fewer than 250,000 clones, 13% to 15% of which are singletons. Material for sequencing was naive CD4+ T cells from blood. The chain links TRBV19 to TRBJ2-7; TRBD2 agrees at 8 bases. The source is a woman aged 40 to 55 in good health. The CDR3 DNA sequence: TGTGCCAGTAGTATATTCGGCGGGACTAGTCGGGTCGAGCAGTACTTC. Amino acid sequence: CASSIFGGTSRVEQYF.